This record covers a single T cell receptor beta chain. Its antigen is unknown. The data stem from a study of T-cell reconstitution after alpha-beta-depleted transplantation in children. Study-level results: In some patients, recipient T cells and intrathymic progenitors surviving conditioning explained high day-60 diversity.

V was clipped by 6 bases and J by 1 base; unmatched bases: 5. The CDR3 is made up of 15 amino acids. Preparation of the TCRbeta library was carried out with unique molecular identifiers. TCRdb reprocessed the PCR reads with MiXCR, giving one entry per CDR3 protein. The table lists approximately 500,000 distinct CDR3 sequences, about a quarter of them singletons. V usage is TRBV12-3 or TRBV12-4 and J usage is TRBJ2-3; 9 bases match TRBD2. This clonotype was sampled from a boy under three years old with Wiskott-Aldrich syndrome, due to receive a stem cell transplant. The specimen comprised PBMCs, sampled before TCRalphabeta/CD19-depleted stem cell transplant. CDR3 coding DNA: TGTGCCAGCAGACGAGCGGGAGGTCGCACAGATACGCAGTATTTT. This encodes CASRRAGGRTDTQYF.